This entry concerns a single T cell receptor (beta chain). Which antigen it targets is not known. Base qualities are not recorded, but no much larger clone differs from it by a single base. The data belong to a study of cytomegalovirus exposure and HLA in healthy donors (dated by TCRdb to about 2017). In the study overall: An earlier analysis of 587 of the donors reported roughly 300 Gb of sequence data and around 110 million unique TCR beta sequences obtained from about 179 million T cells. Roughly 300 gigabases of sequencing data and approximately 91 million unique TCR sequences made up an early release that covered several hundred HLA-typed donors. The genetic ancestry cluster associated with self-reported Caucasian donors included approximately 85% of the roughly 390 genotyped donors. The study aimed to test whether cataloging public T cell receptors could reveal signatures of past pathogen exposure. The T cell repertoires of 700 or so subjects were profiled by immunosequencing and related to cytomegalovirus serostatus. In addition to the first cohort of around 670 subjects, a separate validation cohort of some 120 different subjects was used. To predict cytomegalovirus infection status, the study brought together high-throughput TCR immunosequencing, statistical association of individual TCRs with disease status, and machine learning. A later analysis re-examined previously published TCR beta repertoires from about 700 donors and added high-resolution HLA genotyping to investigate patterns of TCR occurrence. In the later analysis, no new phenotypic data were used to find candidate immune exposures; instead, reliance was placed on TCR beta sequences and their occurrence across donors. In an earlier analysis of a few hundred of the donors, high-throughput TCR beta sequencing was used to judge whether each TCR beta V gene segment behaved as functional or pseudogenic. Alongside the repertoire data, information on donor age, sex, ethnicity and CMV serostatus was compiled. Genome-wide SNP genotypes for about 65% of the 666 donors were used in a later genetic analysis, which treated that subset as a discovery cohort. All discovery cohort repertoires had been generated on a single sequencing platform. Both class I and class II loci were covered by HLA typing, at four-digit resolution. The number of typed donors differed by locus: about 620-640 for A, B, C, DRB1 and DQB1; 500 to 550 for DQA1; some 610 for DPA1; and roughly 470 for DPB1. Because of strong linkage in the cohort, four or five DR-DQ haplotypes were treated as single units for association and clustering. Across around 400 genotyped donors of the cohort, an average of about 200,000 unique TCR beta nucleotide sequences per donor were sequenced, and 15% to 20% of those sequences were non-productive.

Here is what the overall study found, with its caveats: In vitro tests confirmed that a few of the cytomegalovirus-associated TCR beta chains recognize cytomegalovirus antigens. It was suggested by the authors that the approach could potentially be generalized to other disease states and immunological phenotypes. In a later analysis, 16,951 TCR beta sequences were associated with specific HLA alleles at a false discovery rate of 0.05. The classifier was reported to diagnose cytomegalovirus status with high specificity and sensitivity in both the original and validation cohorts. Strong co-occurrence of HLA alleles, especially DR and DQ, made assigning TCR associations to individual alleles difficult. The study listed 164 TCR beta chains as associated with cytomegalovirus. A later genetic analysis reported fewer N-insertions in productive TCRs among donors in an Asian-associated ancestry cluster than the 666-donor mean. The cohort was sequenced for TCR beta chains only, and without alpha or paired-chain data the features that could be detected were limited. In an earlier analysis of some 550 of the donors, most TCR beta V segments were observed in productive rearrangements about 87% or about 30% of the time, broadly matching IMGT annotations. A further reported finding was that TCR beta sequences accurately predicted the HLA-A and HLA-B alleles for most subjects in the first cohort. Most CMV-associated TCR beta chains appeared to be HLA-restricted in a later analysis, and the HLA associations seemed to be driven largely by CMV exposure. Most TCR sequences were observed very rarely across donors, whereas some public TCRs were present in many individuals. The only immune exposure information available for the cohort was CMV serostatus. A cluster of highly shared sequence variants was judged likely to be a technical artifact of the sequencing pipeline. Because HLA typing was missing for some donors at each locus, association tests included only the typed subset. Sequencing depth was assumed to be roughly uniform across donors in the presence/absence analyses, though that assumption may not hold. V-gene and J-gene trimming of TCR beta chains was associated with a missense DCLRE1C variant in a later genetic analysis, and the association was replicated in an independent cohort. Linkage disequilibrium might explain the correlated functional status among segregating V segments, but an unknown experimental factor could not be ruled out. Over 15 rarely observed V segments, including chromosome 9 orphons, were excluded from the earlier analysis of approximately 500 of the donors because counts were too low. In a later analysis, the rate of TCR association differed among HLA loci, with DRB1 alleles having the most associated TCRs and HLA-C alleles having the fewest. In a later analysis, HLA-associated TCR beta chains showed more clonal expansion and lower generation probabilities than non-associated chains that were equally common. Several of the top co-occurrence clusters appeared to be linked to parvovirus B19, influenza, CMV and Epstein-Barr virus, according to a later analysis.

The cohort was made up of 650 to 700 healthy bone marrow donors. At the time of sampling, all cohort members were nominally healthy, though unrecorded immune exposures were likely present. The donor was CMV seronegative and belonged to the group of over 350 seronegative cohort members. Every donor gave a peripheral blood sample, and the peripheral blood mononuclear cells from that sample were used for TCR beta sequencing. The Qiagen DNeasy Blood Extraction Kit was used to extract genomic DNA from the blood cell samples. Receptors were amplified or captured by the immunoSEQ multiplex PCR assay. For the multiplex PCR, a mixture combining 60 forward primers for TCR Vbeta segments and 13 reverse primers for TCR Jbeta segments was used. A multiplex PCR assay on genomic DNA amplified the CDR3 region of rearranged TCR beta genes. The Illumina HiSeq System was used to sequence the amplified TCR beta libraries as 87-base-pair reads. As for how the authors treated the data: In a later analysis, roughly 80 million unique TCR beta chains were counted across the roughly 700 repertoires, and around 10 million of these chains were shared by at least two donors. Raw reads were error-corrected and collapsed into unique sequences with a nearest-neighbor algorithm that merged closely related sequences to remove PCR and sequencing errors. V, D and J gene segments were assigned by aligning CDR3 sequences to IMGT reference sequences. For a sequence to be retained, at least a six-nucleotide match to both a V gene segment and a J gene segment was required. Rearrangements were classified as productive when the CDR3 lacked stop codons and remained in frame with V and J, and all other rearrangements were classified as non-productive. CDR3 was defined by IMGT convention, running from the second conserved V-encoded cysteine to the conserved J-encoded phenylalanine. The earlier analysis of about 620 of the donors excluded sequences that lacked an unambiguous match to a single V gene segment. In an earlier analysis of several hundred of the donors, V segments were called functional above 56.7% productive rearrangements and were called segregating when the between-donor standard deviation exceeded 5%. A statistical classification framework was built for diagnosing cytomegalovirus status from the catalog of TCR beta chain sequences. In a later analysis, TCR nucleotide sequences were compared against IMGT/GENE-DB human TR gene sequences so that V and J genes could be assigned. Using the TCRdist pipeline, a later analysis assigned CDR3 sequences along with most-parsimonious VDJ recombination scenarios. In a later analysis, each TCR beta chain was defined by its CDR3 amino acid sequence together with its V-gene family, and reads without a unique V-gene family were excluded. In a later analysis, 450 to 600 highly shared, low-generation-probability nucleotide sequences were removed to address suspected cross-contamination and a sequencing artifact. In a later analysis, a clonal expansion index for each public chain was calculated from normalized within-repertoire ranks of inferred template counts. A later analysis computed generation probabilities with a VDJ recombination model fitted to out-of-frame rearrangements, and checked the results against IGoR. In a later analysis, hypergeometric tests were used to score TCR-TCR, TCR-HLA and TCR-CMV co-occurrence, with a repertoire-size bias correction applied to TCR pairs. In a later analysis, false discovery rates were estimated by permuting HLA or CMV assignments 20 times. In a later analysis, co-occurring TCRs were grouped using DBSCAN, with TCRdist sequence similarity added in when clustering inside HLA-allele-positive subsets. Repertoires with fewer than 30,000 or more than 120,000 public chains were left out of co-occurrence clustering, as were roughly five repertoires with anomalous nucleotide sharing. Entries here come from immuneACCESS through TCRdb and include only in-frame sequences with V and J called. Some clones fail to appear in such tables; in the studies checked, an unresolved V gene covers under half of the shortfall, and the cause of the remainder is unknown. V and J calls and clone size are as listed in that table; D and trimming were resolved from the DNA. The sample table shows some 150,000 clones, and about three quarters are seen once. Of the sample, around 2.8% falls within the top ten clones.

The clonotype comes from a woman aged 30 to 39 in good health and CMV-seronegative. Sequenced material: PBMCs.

CDR3 loop: CASSILQGSNQPQHF. The nucleotide sequence reads as follows: TGTGCCAGTAGTATACTACAGGGGAGCAATCAGCCCCAGCATTTT. The chain uses TRBV19 and TRBJ1-5; 7 central bases correspond to TRBD1. From the cysteine up to the phenylalanine, the CDR3 has a length of 15 residues. Of the read, only the CDR3 DNA is kept; its 45 bases are in frame from base 1. The germline V gene (reference sequence) provides CDR1 LNHDA and CDR2 SQIVND. Trimmed from V: 2 bases; trimmed from J: 1 base; junction bases lacking a gene match: 2.